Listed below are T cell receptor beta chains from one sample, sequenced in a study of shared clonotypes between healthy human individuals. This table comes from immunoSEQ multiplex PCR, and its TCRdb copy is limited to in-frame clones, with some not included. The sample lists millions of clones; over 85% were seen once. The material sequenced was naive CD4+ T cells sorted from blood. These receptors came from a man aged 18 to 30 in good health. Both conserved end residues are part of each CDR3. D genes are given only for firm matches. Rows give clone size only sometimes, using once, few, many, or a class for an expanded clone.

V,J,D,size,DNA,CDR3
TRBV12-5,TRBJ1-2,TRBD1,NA,TGTGCTAGTGGTTTGGTCGGGCCCCCAGGGGGTTGCTATGGCTACACCTTC,CASGLVGPPGGCYGYTF
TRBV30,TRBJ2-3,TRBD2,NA,TGTGCCCGTAGCGGGAGGGCCTGGACAGATACGCAGTATTTT,CARSGRAWTDTQYF
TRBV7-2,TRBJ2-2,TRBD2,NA,TGTGCCAGCAGCCTTAGCGGGAGTTCCACCGGGGAGCTGTTTTTT,CASSLSGSSTGELFF
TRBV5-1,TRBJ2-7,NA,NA,TGCGCCAGCAGCTTGGAAACTGGGGTTGGGCTCTACGAGCAGTACTTC,CASSLETGVGLYEQYF
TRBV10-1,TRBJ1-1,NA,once,TGCGCCAGCAGCGTGAACGGATGGGACACTGAAGCTTTCTTT,CASSVNGWDTEAFF
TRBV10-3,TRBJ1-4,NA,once,TGTGCCATCAGTGACGGCGGGGCGCTGGGGGAAAAACTGTTTTTT,CAISDGGALGEKLFF
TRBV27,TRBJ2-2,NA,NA,TGTGCCAGCAGTTTACGGGGGACCCTGAACACCGGGGAGCTGTTTTTT,CASSLRGTLNTGELFF
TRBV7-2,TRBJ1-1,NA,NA,TGTGCCAGCAGCCGGCGGGGTGAAGCTTTCTTT,CASSRRGEAFF
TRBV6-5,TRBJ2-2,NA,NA,TGTGCCAGCAGTCGGGGAAGCTCGAGGGCCGGGGAGCTGTTTTTT,CASSRGSSRAGELFF
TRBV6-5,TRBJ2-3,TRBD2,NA,TGTGCCAGCAGCCTAGCGGGGTTGGATACGCAGTATTTT,CASSLAGLDTQYF
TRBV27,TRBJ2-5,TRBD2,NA,TGTGCCAGCAGTTCTTACCCGCGACTAGCGGGAGGTGGCCAAGAGACCCAGTACTTC,CASSSYPRLAGGGQETQYF
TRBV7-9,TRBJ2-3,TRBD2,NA,TGTGCCAGCGTCACCGGGACTAGCTCAGATACGCAGTATTTT,CASVTGTSSDTQYF
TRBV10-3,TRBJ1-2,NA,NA,TGTGCCATCAGTGAGGTTGAGGATGGCTACACCTTC,CAISEVEDGYTF
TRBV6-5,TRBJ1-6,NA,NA,TGTGCCAGCACTAGGGGTAGGGGCTATTCACCCCTCCACTTT,CASTRGRGYSPLHF
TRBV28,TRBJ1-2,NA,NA,TGTGCCAGCAGTTTGGGCGCAGGGTACTATGGCTACACCTTC,CASSLGAGYYGYTF
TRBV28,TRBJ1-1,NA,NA,TGTGCCAGCAGCCCACTCGCGCTGACAAACCCCAAAAACACTGAAGCTTTCTTT,CASSPLALTNPKNTEAFF
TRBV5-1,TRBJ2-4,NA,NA,TGCGCCAGCAGCCCCTCCCTGATAGCCAAAAACATTCAGTACTTC,CASSPSLIAKNIQYF
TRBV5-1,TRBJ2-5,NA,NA,TGCGCCAGCAGCTTGTGGGGGCGCGAGGAGACCCAGTACTTC,CASSLWGREETQYF
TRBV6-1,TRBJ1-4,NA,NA,TGTGCCAGCTCCGGACACTCAATTAATGAAAAACTGTTTTTT,CASSGHSINEKLFF
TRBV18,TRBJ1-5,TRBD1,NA,TGTGCCAGCTCACATGGCGACGGGACAGGTGCCCTAATTTTT,CASSHGDGTGALIF
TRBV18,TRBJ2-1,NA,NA,TGTGCCAGCTCACCGGACAGACACAATGAGCAGTTCTTC,CASSPDRHNEQFF
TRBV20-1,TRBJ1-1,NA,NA,TGCAGTGCTATCGAGAACACTGAAGCTTTCTTT,CSAIENTEAFF
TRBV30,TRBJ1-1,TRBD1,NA,TGTGCCTGGAGTCACGGGACAGGCCGGAACACTGAAGCTTTCTTT,CAWSHGTGRNTEAFF
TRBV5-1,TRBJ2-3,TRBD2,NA,TGCGCCAGCAGCTTGGATCCCATTAGCGGGAACACAGATACGCAGTATTTT,CASSLDPISGNTDTQYF
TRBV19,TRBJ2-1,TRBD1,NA,TGTGCCAGTAGTATACCGGGACAGGGTCAGAATGAGCAGTTCTTC,CASSIPGQGQNEQFF
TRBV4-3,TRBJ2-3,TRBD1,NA,TGCGCCAGCAGCCAGGAGCCAGGGACAGGGGGAGATACGCAGTATTTT,CASSQEPGTGGDTQYF
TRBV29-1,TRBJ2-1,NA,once,TGCAGCTCGACCATAAGCTATGAGCAGTTCTTC,CSSTISYEQFF
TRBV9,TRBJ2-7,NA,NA,TGTGCCAGCAGCTGGAGGGCAGGGGCCTACGAGCAGTACTTC,CASSWRAGAYEQYF
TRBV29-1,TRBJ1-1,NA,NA,TGCAGCGCCCGGGAGGGGCCTGAAGCTTTCTTT,CSAREGPEAFF
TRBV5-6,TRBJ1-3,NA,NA,TGTGCCAGCAGCTTCGGCGGGAAAAGCTCTGGAAACACCATATATTTT,CASSFGGKSSGNTIYF
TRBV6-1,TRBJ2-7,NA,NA,TGTGCCAGCAGAAGGGACACCTACGAGCAGTACTTC,CASRRDTYEQYF
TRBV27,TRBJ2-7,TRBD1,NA,TGTGCCAGCAGAAAACCGGGACAGGGAACCTACGAGCAGTACTTC,CASRKPGQGTYEQYF
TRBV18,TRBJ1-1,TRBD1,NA,TGTGCCAGCTCACCGGGAACTCAGACAGGGCGGTCTTTCTTT,CASSPGTQTGRSFF
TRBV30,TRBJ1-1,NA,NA,TGTGCCTGTCTTCCCAGGTTTACTGAAGCTTTCTTT,CACLPRFTEAFF
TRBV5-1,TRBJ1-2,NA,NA,TGCGCCAGCAGCTTAGGGGCGACAGCGGCTAACTATGGCTACACCTTC,CASSLGATAANYGYTF
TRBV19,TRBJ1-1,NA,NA,TGTGCCAGTAGCCCTTGGCCTAACACTGAAGCTTTCTTT,CASSPWPNTEAFF
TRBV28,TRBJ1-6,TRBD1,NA,TGTGCCAGCAGTTTCGGGACAGGAGCGGTGGGATTAAAGGGTCGCAATTCACCCCTCCACTTT,CASSFGTGAVGLKGRNSPLHF
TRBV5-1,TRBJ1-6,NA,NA,TGCGCCAGCAGCTTGTATCAGGGGACGAATTCACCCCTCCACTTT,CASSLYQGTNSPLHF
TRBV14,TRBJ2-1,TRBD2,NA,TGTGCCAGCAGCCTCGGGACTAGCGGGAGTAATGAGCAGTTCTTC,CASSLGTSGSNEQFF
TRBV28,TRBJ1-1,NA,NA,TGTGCCAGCCCTGGGAGGGATAAGACTGAAGCTTTCTTT,CASPGRDKTEAFF
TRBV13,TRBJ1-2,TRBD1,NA,TGTGCCAGCAGCTTACGGCCAGGGGGCGCGAATGGCTACACCTTC,CASSLRPGGANGYTF
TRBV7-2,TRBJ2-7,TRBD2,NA,TGTGCCAGCAGCTTACGGGGGGGAAGCTCCTACGAGCAGTACTTC,CASSLRGGSSYEQYF
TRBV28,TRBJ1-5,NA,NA,TGTGCCAGCAGTTTCAGACGGATCAATCAGCCCCAGCATTTT,CASSFRRINQPQHF
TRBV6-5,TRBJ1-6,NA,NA,TGTGCCAGCAGTTACTCTAAGCAGGGATATAATTCACCCCTCCACTTT,CASSYSKQGYNSPLHF
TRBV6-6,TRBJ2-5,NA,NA,TGTGCCAGCAGCCTTAACAGGTTACAAGAGACCCAGTACTTC,CASSLNRLQETQYF